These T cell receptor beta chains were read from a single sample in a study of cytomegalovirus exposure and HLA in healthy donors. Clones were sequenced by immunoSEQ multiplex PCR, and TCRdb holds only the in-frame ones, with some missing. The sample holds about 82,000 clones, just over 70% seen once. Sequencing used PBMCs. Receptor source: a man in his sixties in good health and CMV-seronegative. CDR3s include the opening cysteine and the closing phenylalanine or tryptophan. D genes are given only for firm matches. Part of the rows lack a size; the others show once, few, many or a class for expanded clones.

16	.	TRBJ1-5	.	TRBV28	CASSLARGDGNQPQHF	TGTGCCAGCAGTTTGGCCCGGGGGGACGGCAATCAGCCCCAGCATTTT
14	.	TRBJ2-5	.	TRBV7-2	CASSFWAIEETQYF	TGTGCCAGCAGCTTTTGGGCTATCGAGGAGACCCAGTACTTC
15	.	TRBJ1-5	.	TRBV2	CASSVGHVRNQPQHF	TGTGCCAGCAGTGTGGGGCACGTCCGAAATCAGCCCCAGCATTTT
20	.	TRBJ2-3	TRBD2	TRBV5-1	CASSLRSTGSVAGGTDTQYF	TGCGCCAGCAGCTTGAGGAGTACGGGGTCTGTAGCGGGAGGCACAGATACGCAGTATTTT
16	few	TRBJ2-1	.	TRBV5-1	CASSLASRASYNEQFF	TGCGCCAGCAGCTTGGCCTCGCGGGCGTCCTACAATGAGCAGTTCTTC
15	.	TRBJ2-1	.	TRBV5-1	CASSLGLEIGESLFF	TGCGCCAGCAGCTTGGGTCTAGAGATTGGGGAGTCTCTGTTCTTC
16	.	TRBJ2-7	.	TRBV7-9	CASSLVGAGASYEQYF	TGTGCCAGCAGCTTAGTGGGCGCAGGGGCCTCCTACGAGCAGTACTTC
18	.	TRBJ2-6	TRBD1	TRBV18	CASSPPTTGGFGANVLTF	TGTGCCAGCTCACCACCGACGACAGGGGGCTTTGGGGCCAACGTCCTGACTTTC
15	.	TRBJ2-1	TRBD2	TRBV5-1	CASRIGVAGVDEQFF	TGCGCCAGCCGGATCGGGGTAGCGGGAGTAGATGAGCAGTTCTTC
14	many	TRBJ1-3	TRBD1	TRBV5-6	CASSFADRGNTIYF	TGTGCCAGCAGCTTTGCGGACAGGGGGAACACCATATATTTT
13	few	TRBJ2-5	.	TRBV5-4	CASSPQGGETQYF	TGTGCCAGCAGCCCCCAGGGTGGAGAGACCCAGTACTTC
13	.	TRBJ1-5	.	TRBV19	CASSIERDQPQHF	TGTGCCAGTAGTATAGAGAGGGATCAGCCCCAGCATTTT
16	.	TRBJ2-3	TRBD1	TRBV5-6	CASSPGTGGQQDTQYF	TGTGCCAGCAGCCCTGGGACAGGGGGGCAGCAAGATACGCAGTATTTT
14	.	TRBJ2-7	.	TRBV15	CATSRADIRGEQYF	TGTGCCACCAGCAGAGCGGATATTCGCGGCGAGCAGTACTTC